The rows below give T cell receptor beta chains drawn from one sample of a study of T cells after yellow fever vaccination. TCRdb processed the 5' RACE reads anew with MiXCR; each CDR3 protein has one entry. This table holds 340,000 or so distinct CDR3 sequences, under 15% found once. The sample here was CD4+ T cells sorted from PBMCs, taken 15 days after the yellow fever booster vaccination. These receptors all come from a man between 18 and 29 years old who received the YFV17D yellow fever vaccine. The CDR3 runs from the conserved cysteine through the conserved F or W. D genes are given only for firm matches. Only some rows state a clone size, as once, few, many or a class for expanded clones.

D: NA
J: TRBJ2-5
V: TRBV6-5
size: few
CDR3: CASGPDPETQYF
DNA: TGTGCCAGCGGGCCCGACCCAGAGACCCAGTACTTC

D: TRBD1
J: TRBJ1-1
V: TRBV3-1
size: few
CDR3: CASSLIPTGARTEAFF
DNA: TGTGCCAGCAGCCTCATTCCCACAGGGGCCCGGACTGAAGCTTTCTTT

D: TRBD1
J: TRBJ2-2
V: TRBV6-5
size: few
CDR3: CASSLIGQGRTGELFF
DNA: TGTGCCAGCAGTCTAATCGGACAGGGGAGAACCGGGGAGCTGTTTTTT

D: TRBD1
J: TRBJ1-6
V: TRBV28
size: NA
CDR3: CASSSAQGPSPLHF
DNA: TGTGCCAGCAGTTCCGCACAGGGGCCCTCACCCCTCCACTTT

D: NA
J: TRBJ1-4
V: TRBV7-2
size: NA
CDR3: CASSPSWSTNEKLFF
DNA: TGTGCCAGCAGCCCTTCTTGGTCGACTAATGAAAAACTGTTTTTT

D: TRBD1
J: TRBJ1-2
V: TRBV4-3
size: NA
CDR3: CASSHASRGGYGYTF
DNA: TGCGCCAGCAGCCATGCCTCCAGGGGGGGCTATGGCTACACCTTC

D: NA
J: TRBJ2-5
V: TRBV5-6
size: NA
CDR3: CASNRDLGETQYF
DNA: TGTGCCAGCAACCGGGACTTAGGAGAGACCCAGTACTTC

D: NA
J: TRBJ1-3
V: TRBV3-1
size: few
CDR3: CASSPWTF
DNA: TGTGCCAGCAGCCCTTGGACATTT

D: NA
J: TRBJ2-1
V: TRBV4-3
size: many
CDR3: CASSQGIYNEQFF
DNA: TGCGCCAGCAGCCAAGGTATTTACAATGAGCAGTTCTTC

D: NA
J: TRBJ2-7
V: TRBV6-2/TRBV6-3
size: few
CDR3: CASSKRSREQYF
DNA: TGTGCCAGCAGTAAAAGAAGTCGCGAGCAGTACTTC

D: NA
J: TRBJ1-4
V: TRBV6-6
size: NA
CDR3: CASPPAEATNEKLFF
DNA: TGTGCCAGCCCACCGGCGGAAGCAACTAATGAAAAACTGTTTTTT

D: NA
J: TRBJ1-2
V: TRBV20-1
size: few
CDR3: CSARNSYYGYTF
DNA: TGCAGTGCTAGAAACAGCTACTATGGCTACACCTTC

D: TRBD2
J: TRBJ2-1
V: TRBV29-1
size: few
CDR3: CSSTGGGYNEQFF
DNA: TGCAGCAGTACCGGCGGGGGATACAATGAGCAGTTCTTC

D: NA
J: TRBJ1-2
V: TRBV6-2/TRBV6-3
size: NA
CDR3: CASSLRGRDGYTF
DNA: TGTGCCAGCAGCCTACGGGGTCGCGATGGCTACACCTTC

D: NA
J: TRBJ2-3
V: TRBV7-2
size: NA
CDR3: CASSLGIRTDTQYF
DNA: TGTGCCAGCAGCTTAGGGATTCGCACAGATACGCAGTATTTT

D: NA
J: TRBJ1-1
V: TRBV12-3/TRBV12-4
size: many
CDR3: CASSLVEAFF
DNA: TGTGCCAGCAGTTTGGTTGAAGCTTTCTTT

D: TRBD2
J: TRBJ2-5
V: TRBV7-2
size: NA
CDR3: CASSPGLAGVGYQETQYF
DNA: TGTGCCAGCAGCCCCGGGCTAGCGGGGGTGGGTTACCAAGAGACCCAGTACTTC

D: TRBD1
J: TRBJ1-1
V: TRBV7-9
size: NA
CDR3: CASSFQGATEAFF
DNA: TGTGCCAGCAGCTTCCAGGGGGCGACTGAAGCTTTCTTT

D: NA
J: TRBJ2-3
V: TRBV7-9
size: NA
CDR3: CASSSGWGTQYF
DNA: TGTGCCAGCAGCTCGGGGTGGGGGACGCAGTATTTT

D: TRBD1
J: TRBJ1-1
V: TRBV12-3/TRBV12-4
size: few
CDR3: CASNQGTGSLMNTEAFF
DNA: TGTGCCAGCAATCAAGGGACAGGGTCCCTGATGAACACTGAAGCTTTCTTT

D: TRBD1
J: TRBJ2-3
V: TRBV6-2/TRBV6-3
size: few
CDR3: CASNRQGSWWDTQYF
DNA: TGTGCCAGCAACCGACAGGGGAGTTGGTGGGATACGCAGTATTTT